These 24 T cell receptor beta chains were sequenced from one sample in a study of technical replicates of blood from a few donors. Clones were read by immunoSEQ multiplex PCR, and TCRdb kept only the in-frame ones, dropping some. Of 100,000 or so clones listed, approximately 96% are singletons. The sequenced sample consisted of T cells isolated from PBMCs. These TCRs come from a human donor in good health.

The chain is built from TRBV7-2 and TRBJ1-1; D gene ambiguous. This CDR3 is 12 amino acids long. Germline CDR1 SGHTA, CDR2 FQGNSA. Trimming removed 4 bases from V and 4 bases from J, with 7 bases in between. DNA of the CDR3: TGTGCCAGCAGCTATGCGGCCACTGAAGCTTTCTTT. The encoded protein is CASSYAATEAFF.

This clone was detected only once. This chain links TRBV2 with TRBJ2-7; 10 positions match TRBD2. Germline V CDR1 and CDR2: SNHLY, FYNNEI. The CDR3 totals 15 residues. Losses at the gene ends were 4 bases for V and 2 bases for J; bases not matched to a gene: 5. CDR3 in DNA: TGTGCCAGCAGTGTATCAGGGACTAGCGCCTACGAGCAGTACTTC. It translates to CASSVSGTSAYEQYF.

V gene TRBV30 combines with J gene TRBJ2-7; 7 bases are shared with TRBD1. V was pared by 4 bases and J by 0 bases, with 12 bases of the junction left unmatched. Germline assignment: CDR1 GTSNPN and CDR2 SVGIG (reference sequence). This CDR3 comprises 16 residues. CDR3: CAWIPSTGPISYEQYF. In DNA, the CDR3 is TGTGCCTGGATTCCATCGACAGGGCCTATCTCCTACGAGCAGTACTTC.

The chain recombines TRBV6-5 with TRBJ2-5; TRBD1 matches at 11 bases. The germline V gene has CDR1 MNHEY and CDR2 SVGAGI. CDR3 length: 14 amino acids. V was clipped by 5 bases and J by 9 bases; unmatched bases: 8. The CDR3 region is CASSQGRDRGAQYF. Written as DNA, the CDR3 is TGTGCCAGCAGTCAAGGCCGGGACAGGGGGGCCCAGTACTTC.

The V and J genes are TRBV5-1 and TRBJ1-5, with TRBD1 as a possible D gene (6 bases). Between the trimmed V and J ends, which lost 5 bases and 1 base, there was a span of 10 bases. The CDR3 is made up of 14 amino acids. Germline CDR1 and CDR2: SGHRS and YFSETQ. DNA of the CDR3: TGCGCCAGCAGTATGGACAGCAGCAATCAGCCCCAGCATTTT. This sequence encodes CASSMDSSNQPQHF.

In this sample, this clone turned up once. The chain has TRBV6-5 and TRBJ2-1, with TRBD1 matching over 11 bases. Germline CDR1 reads MNHEY; CDR2 reads SVGAGI. The CDR3 runs to 15 residues. With V trimmed by 2 bases and J by 10 bases, 7 bases remained unmatched. CDR3 coding DNA: TGTGCCAGCAGTTACCCCGGACAGGGGGCTGACGAGCAGTTCTTC. Translated: CASSYPGQGADEQFF.

CDR3 DNA: TGTGCCAGTGGACCAAGGGGTCCGTCCACAGATACGCAGTATTTT. The encoded protein is CASGPRGPSTDTQYF. The V gene is TRBV19, the J gene TRBJ2-3, with D possibly being TRBD1 (5 bases). V was shortened by 8 bases and J by 2 bases, with 17 bases between the two germline ends. In germline, CDR1 is LNHDA, CDR2 SQIVND (reference sequence). The CDR3 consists of 15 residues.

This clone appeared once. The V call is TRBV6-1, the J call TRBJ2-7; maybe TRBD1 (6 bases). Germline CDR1 is MNHNS and CDR2 is SASEGT. The CDR3 consists of 15 residues. The V and J ends lost 1 base and 3 bases respectively, with 13 bases between them. CDR3 loop: CASSEEGQEGYEQYF. The CDR3 DNA reads TGTGCCAGCAGTGAAGAGGGACAAGAAGGCTACGAGCAGTACTTC.

The rearrangement links TRBV19 to TRBJ2-2; 8 bases align to TRBD1. J gave up 4 bases and V 11 bases, and 18 bases lay outside the gene matches. The CDR3 has 17 amino acids. The germline V gene encodes CDR1 LNHDA and CDR2 SQIVND (reference sequence). The CDR3, as DNA: TGTGCCGCTGAGGGACAGGTGGGGAGGCGTGGCACCGGGGAGCTGTTTTTT. Protein: CAAEGQVGRRGTGELFF.

The chain recombines TRBV9 with TRBJ2-3; TRBD2 aligns across 7 bases. There are 15 residues in the CDR3. Germline assignment: CDR1 SGDLS and CDR2 YYNGEE. Germline trimming cut 1 base from V and 6 bases from J; bases unmatched to any gene: 8. Here the CDR3 DNA reads TGTGCCAGCAGCGTATCTAGCGGACCACATGATACGCAGTATTTT. Translated: CASSVSSGPHDTQYF.

The J gene is TRBJ2-1, the V gene TRBV9; 10 bases map to TRBD2. The CDR3 runs to 14 residues. Germline CDR1 is SGDLS and CDR2 is YYNGEE. Trimming removed 5 bases from V and 9 bases from J; junction bases left unmatched: 8. The CDR3 sequence: CASSTTSGIVEQFF. The CDR3 DNA follows: TGTGCCAGCAGTACAACTAGCGGGATAGTTGAGCAGTTCTTC.

Only one count was recorded for this clone. The chain recombines TRBV28 with TRBJ1-2; D unclear. Germline CDR1 reads MDHEN; CDR2 reads SYDVKM. The CDR3 is 12 residues long. Deletions cut 2 bases from V and 4 bases from J, with 5 bases between. This CDR3 is CASSLRAYGYTF. CDR3 coding DNA: TGTGCCAGCAGTTTACGAGCCTATGGCTACACCTTC.

The gene calls are TRBV6-5 and TRBJ2-7; a weak D match, TRBD1 (6 bases). The V end lost 6 bases, the J end lost 0 bases, and 6 bases lay between the germline ends. Germline V gene lookup returns CDR1 MNHEY and CDR2 SVGAGI. The CDR3 extends over 12 amino acids. Here the CDR3 reads CASRGASYEQYF. For the CDR3, the DNA is TGTGCCAGCAGGGGGGCCTCCTACGAGCAGTACTTC.

The chain has TRBV6-5 and TRBJ2-2, with D possibly being TRBD1 (6 bases). Germline V gene sequence: CDR1 MNHEY, CDR2 SVGAGI. This CDR3 is 14 amino acids long. V was cut by 5 bases and J by 5 bases, with 12 bases left in between. The CDR3 DNA reads as TGTGCCAGCAGTACAGGGTTAATGACCGGGGAGCTGTTTTTT. Protein sequence: CASSTGLMTGELFF.

V is TRBV6-1 and J is TRBJ2-5; 7 positions match TRBD2. With V trimmed by 10 bases and J by 4 bases, 15 bases remained unmatched. CDR1 and CDR2 from the germline V gene are MNHNS and SASEGT. The CDR3 extends over 15 amino acids. The CDR3 loop reads CATWTSSILRETQYF. CDR3 in DNA: TGTGCCACCTGGACTAGTTCTATTCTTAGAGAGACCCAGTACTTC.

This clone was counted once. The chain is built from TRBV7-2 and TRBJ2-7, with D perhaps matching TRBD1 (6 bases). This CDR3 has 13 amino acids. The V end lost 3 bases, the J end lost 6 bases, and 12 bases lay between the germline ends. Germline V gives CDR1 SGHTA, CDR2 FQGNSA. Here the CDR3 reads CASSFTGIGEQYF. The DNA of the CDR3 is TGTGCCAGCAGCTTTACAGGGATCGGCGAGCAGTACTTC. Full variable domain (missing parts from reference TRBV7-2 and TRBJ2-7): GAGVSQSPSNKVTEKGKDVELRCDPISGHTALYWYRQSLGQGLEFLIYFQGNSAPDKSGLPSDRFSAERTGGSVSTLTIQRTQQEDSAVYLCASSFTGIGEQYFGPGTRLTVT.

The CDR3 sequence is CSAGHMNTEAFF. CDR3 bases: TGCAGCGCTGGACACATGAACACTGAAGCTTTCTTT. The chain has TRBV29-1 and TRBJ1-1; TRBD1 is a possible D gene (5 bases). The V and J ends lost 7 bases and 0 bases respectively, with 9 bases between them. The germline CDR1 and CDR2 sequences are SQVTM and ANQGSEA. This CDR3 has 12 amino acids.

The chain uses TRBV7-2 and TRBJ2-7, with D possibly being TRBD2 (6 bases). The CDR3 has 15 amino acids. The V end lost 0 bases, the J end lost 1 base, and 10 bases lay between the germline ends. CDR1 is SGHTA and CDR2 is FQGNSA in the germline V gene. DNA for the CDR3: TGTGCCAGCAGCTTAGCGGGAGGAATATCCTACGAGCAGTACTTC. Its protein product is CASSLAGGISYEQYF.

This clone came up once. The chain is built from TRBV27 and TRBJ1-2; 9 nucleotides match TRBD1. Per germline, CDR1 MNHEY and CDR2 SMNVEV (reference sequence). CDR3 length: 17 amino acids. With 3 bases clipped from V and 4 bases from J, the junction kept 12 bases outside the gene matches. The CDR3 DNA reads TGTGCCAGCAGTTTTACAGGGGGCGGATATCGGGGCTATGGCTACACCTTC. Residues: CASSFTGGGYRGYGYTF.

The chain uses TRBV27 and TRBJ2-3, with TRBD2 matching over 9 bases. V was pared by 8 bases and J by 3 bases, with 6 bases of the junction left unmatched. CDR3 length equals 14 residues. The germline V gene has CDR1 MNHEY and CDR2 SMNVEV (reference sequence). DNA of the CDR3: TGTGCCAGCTCGCTAGCGGGACGTACAGATACGCAGTATTTT. Its protein product is CASSLAGRTDTQYF.

The count of this clone is one. The rearrangement links TRBV27 to TRBJ2-1; no definite D call. There are 16 residues in the CDR3. Trimming removed 5 bases from V and 0 bases from J, with 14 bases in between. CDR1 is MNHEY and CDR2 is SMNVEV in the germline V gene (reference sequence). The CDR3 DNA reads TGTGCCAGCAGTCCCCTGATAGTTCTCTCCTACAATGAGCAGTTCTTC. Amino acid sequence: CASSPLIVLSYNEQFF.

This clone was counted once. The chain couples TRBV5-1 to TRBJ1-1; D may be TRBD1 (6 bases). CDR1 SGHRS and CDR2 YFSETQ come from the germline V gene. The CDR3 is made up of 16 amino acids. V lost 0 bases and J lost 4, with 16 bases in between. This CDR3 is CASSLAGGGLATEAFF. CDR3 nucleotides: TGCGCCAGCAGCTTGGCCGGGGGGGGGCTGGCCACTGAAGCTTTCTTT.

This clone was observed a single time. The chain is built from TRBV30 and TRBJ2-7; 7 bases agree with TRBD2. V lost 5 bases to trimming and J lost 4 bases; unmatched junction nucleotides: 11. The CDR3 loop spans 14 amino acids. The germline V gene encodes CDR1 GTSNPN and CDR2 SVGIG (reference sequence). The CDR3: CAWGTTSYYYEQYF. CDR3 sequence (DNA): TGTGCCTGGGGGACGACTAGCTATTATTACGAGCAGTACTTC.

This clone has only one observation. This chain uses TRBV28 with TRBJ2-7; 12 nucleotides line up with TRBD2. V dropped 0 bases and J dropped 2; count of bases not matched to a gene: 8. CDR1 is MDHEN and CDR2 is SYDVKM in the germline V gene. The CDR3 has 18 amino acids. The CDR3 loop is CASSLWTGLAGLAYEQYF. The DNA for the CDR3 is TGTGCCAGCAGTTTATGGACTGGACTAGCGGGACTAGCCTACGAGCAGTACTTC.